This is a list of T cell receptor beta chains from one sample in a study of shared clonotypes between healthy human individuals. Sequencing was performed with immunoSEQ multiplex PCR; in TCRdb, only in-frame clones are kept and a portion is missing. The data contain about 2.4 million clones, 90% to 95% of them singletons. Sequencing was done on a sample of naive CD4+ T cells from PBMCs. The receptors originated from a man younger than 35 in good health. Some clones in this sample may be carry-over from other donors' samples. CDR3s include the opening cysteine and the closing phenylalanine or tryptophan. D genes are given only for firm matches. Size values are once, few and many counts, or a class for expanded clones, and some rows have none.

TRBD1	TRBJ1-2	TRBV29-1	-	CSVGNLYRGGVGYTF	TGCAGCGTTGGGAACCTTTACAGGGGAGGAGTGGGCTACACCTTC
-	TRBJ1-2	TRBV5-1	-	CASSSGEGTTRGYTF	TGCGCCAGCAGCTCGGGAGAGGGGACAACTCGAGGCTACACCTTC
TRBD1	TRBJ1-1	TRBV7-3	-	CASGNRGTEAFF	TGTGCCAGCGGAAACAGGGGAACTGAAGCTTTCTTT
-	TRBJ2-5	TRBV9	-	CASSAHSAGRETQYF	TGTGCCAGCAGCGCCCACAGCGCTGGGAGAGAGACCCAGTACTTC
-	TRBJ2-3	TRBV23-1	-	CASSQSTTLTQGAQGTDTQYF	TGCGCCAGCAGTCAATCCACGACATTAACACAGGGAGCTCAGGGCACAGATACGCAGTATTTT
TRBD1	TRBJ1-4	TRBV5-5	-	CASSLGPGGLANEKLFF	TGTGCCAGCAGCTTGGGTCCAGGGGGTCTAGCTAATGAAAAACTGTTTTTT
-	TRBJ2-1	TRBV29-1	-	CSVGAQLSPYNEQFF	TGCAGCGTTGGAGCCCAACTATCGCCTTACAATGAGCAGTTCTTC
-	TRBJ2-5	TRBV7-9	-	CASSPRGGAGEETQYF	TGTGCCAGCAGCCCTAGGGGGGGGGCAGGAGAAGAGACCCAGTACTTC
-	TRBJ1-1	TRBV2	-	CASSAREKSTEAFF	TGTGCCAGCAGTGCCAGGGAGAAATCCACTGAAGCTTTCTTT
-	TRBJ1-2	TRBV7-2	-	CASSLAPGPPGYTF	TGTGCCAGCAGCTTAGCCCCAGGGCCCCCTGGCTACACCTTC
TRBD2	TRBJ2-5	TRBV9	once	CASSVATGLAAQETQYF	TGTGCCAGCAGCGTAGCTACTGGACTAGCAGCACAAGAGACCCAGTACTTC
-	TRBJ1-5	TRBV15	-	CATSREVQPQHF	TGTGCCACCAGCAGAGAGGTTCAGCCCCAGCATTTT
-	TRBJ1-5	TRBV19	few	CASIPRQAFNQPQHF	TGTGCCAGTATCCCCCGACAGGCCTTCAATCAGCCCCAGCATTTT
-	TRBJ1-2	TRBV7-9	-	CASSSGEGNYGYTF	TGTGCCAGCAGCTCTGGAGAGGGTAACTATGGCTACACCTTC
-	TRBJ1-1	TRBV29-1	-	CSVGASTLNTFF	TGCAGCGTTGGGGCGTCCACACTGAACACTTTCTTT
-	TRBJ1-1	TRBV7-9	few	CASSLGQNTEAFF	TGTGCCAGCAGCCTGGGACAGAACACTGAAGCTTTCTTT
TRBD2	TRBJ2-5	TRBV18	-	CASSLAGGSETQYF	TGTGCCAGCTCACTCGCCGGCGGGAGCGAGACCCAGTACTTC
-	TRBJ2-3	TRBV7-6	once	CASSLDPRDTQYF	TGTGCCAGCAGCTTAGACCCAAGGGATACGCAGTATTTT
-	TRBJ1-2	TRBV28	-	CASSPGSGLYGYTF	TGTGCCAGCAGCCCAGGGAGCGGACTATATGGCTACACCTTC
TRBD2	TRBJ2-7	TRBV15	-	CATSRAARVTGGPREQYF	TGTGCCACCAGCAGAGCCGCCCGGGTGACGGGAGGGCCCAGAGAGCAGTACTTC
TRBD2	TRBJ2-1	TRBV19	-	CASSIVGSGINNEQFF	TGTGCCAGTAGTATAGTTGGTAGCGGGATTAACAATGAGCAGTTCTTC
-	TRBJ2-4	TRBV7-9	-	CASSFAAGNVKNIQYF	TGTGCCAGCAGCTTCGCGGCAGGGAACGTCAAAAACATTCAGTACTTC
TRBD2	TRBJ2-1	TRBV27	-	CASRRGSGSNNEQFF	TGTGCCAGCCGCCGGGGTAGCGGGAGTAACAATGAGCAGTTCTTC
TRBD1	TRBJ2-1	TRBV27	-	CASNLRRDRGYHEQFF	TGTGCCAGCAACCTACGGCGGGACAGGGGTTACCATGAGCAGTTCTTC
TRBD1	TRBJ1-3	TRBV28	-	CASSFRTGGSGNTIYF	TGTGCCAGCAGTTTTAGGACAGGAGGCTCTGGAAACACCATATATTTT
-	TRBJ1-5	TRBV4-2	few	CASSRGVGVQPQHF	TGTGCCAGCAGCCGGGGCGTGGGGGTGCAGCCCCAGCATTTT
-	TRBJ1-1	TRBV27	-	CASSLKAGMGTEAFF	TGTGCCAGCAGTTTAAAAGCAGGCATGGGGACTGAAGCTTTCTTT
-	TRBJ1-2	TRBV6-5	-	CASSFIRDTSYGYTF	TGTGCCAGCAGTTTTATCCGGGACACCTCCTATGGCTACACCTTC
-	TRBJ2-5	TRBV21-1	-	CASSGRSSGREKETQYF	TGTGCCAGCAGCGGGAGGTCTAGCGGGAGGGAAAAAGAGACCCAGTACTTC
TRBD1	TRBJ1-2	TRBV7-2	-	CASSAKIMQTGAVHGYTF	TGTGCCAGCAGCGCGAAAATCATGCAGACAGGGGCGGTTCATGGCTACACCTTC
-	TRBJ2-1	TRBV5-1	-	CASSLGGSGSNNEQFF	TGCGCCAGCAGCTTGGGAGGGTCGGGATCGAACAATGAGCAGTTCTTC
-	TRBJ2-3	TRBV4-1	-	CASSQLAGSSAQYF	TGCGCCAGCAGCCAACTAGCCGGGTCCTCCGCGCAGTATTTT
-	TRBJ2-1	TRBV7-3	-	CASSSGVGAYNEQFF	TGTGCCAGCAGCTCTGGAGTAGGGGCCTACAATGAGCAGTTCTTC
-	TRBJ2-7	TRBV7-9	-	CASSFRKDTVYEQYF	TGTGCCAGCAGCTTTCGGAAAGATACAGTCTACGAGCAGTACTTC
TRBD2	TRBJ2-7	TRBV18	-	CASSPLGGPVNEQYF	TGTGCCAGCTCACCCCTGGGAGGGCCTGTCAACGAGCAGTACTTC
-	TRBJ2-1	TRBV6-5	once	CASSYWGTSSYNEQFF	TGTGCCAGCAGTTACTGGGGTACCAGCTCCTACAATGAGCAGTTCTTC
TRBD2	TRBJ2-1	TRBV18	-	CASSALAGGPDYNEQFF	TGTGCCAGCTCCGCACTAGCGGGAGGGCCTGACTACAATGAGCAGTTCTTC
-	TRBJ1-3	TRBV28	-	CASTKKGFGNTIYF	TGTGCCAGCACCAAAAAGGGGTTTGGAAACACCATATATTTT
TRBD1	TRBJ1-6	TRBV30	-	CAWSVLTGDNSPLHF	TGTGCCTGGAGTGTACTAACAGGGGATAATTCACCCCTCCACTTT
-	TRBJ2-7	TRBV11-3	-	CASSLSGTNYEQYF	TGTGCCAGCAGCCTAAGCGGAACCAACTACGAGCAGTACTTC
TRBD1	TRBJ1-1	TRBV2	-	CASNKSPGTGNTEAFF	TGTGCCAGCAATAAGAGCCCCGGGACAGGGAACACTGAAGCTTTCTTT
-	TRBJ1-5	TRBV6-1	-	CASSTLDRSNQPQHF	TGTGCCAGCAGTACCCTGGACAGAAGCAATCAGCCCCAGCATTTT
-	TRBJ1-5	TRBV19	few	CASSSGHAPLVGNQPQHF	TGTGCCAGTAGTTCCGGACACGCACCCCTAGTGGGCAATCAGCCCCAGCATTTT
TRBD2	TRBJ2-3	TRBV5-4	-	CASSQDPTSGRFPAQYF	TGTGCCAGCAGCCAAGATCCAACTAGCGGGAGGTTTCCGGCGCAGTATTTT
-	TRBJ1-4	TRBV5-8	-	CASSSNRRGGEKLFF	TGTGCCAGCAGCTCAAACAGGAGAGGGGGTGAAAAACTGTTTTTT
TRBD1	TRBJ1-2	TRBV5-1	-	CASSPQGAVGYTF	TGCGCCAGCAGCCCGCAGGGGGCAGTTGGCTACACCTTC
TRBD1	TRBJ2-3	TRBV27	-	CASTPGQNTDTQYF	TGTGCCAGCACGCCGGGACAGAACACAGATACGCAGTATTTT
-	TRBJ2-2	TRBV18	-	CASSRLAENTGELFF	TGTGCCAGCTCACGCTTGGCGGAGAACACCGGGGAGCTGTTTTTT
-	TRBJ1-4	TRBV5-1	-	CASSLAGRNEKLFF	TGCGCCAGCAGCTTGGCCGGGAGAAATGAAAAACTGTTTTTT